The T cell receptor beta chain described here comes from a study of graft-versus-host responses after intestinal transplantation. Only in-frame clones appear in the TCRdb table, and some are missing; sequencing was by immunoSEQ multiplex PCR. The table records about 63,000 clones, 75% to 90% of them present only once. Comment on this clone: The target antigen is unknown.

Broader study findings: Present in recipient marrow, GvH clones included some that appeared first in ileum or blood. Early post-transplant HvG declines showed an association with peak circulating GvH clone levels.

Lymphocytes (intraepithelial and lamina propria) were released by processing the graft tissue. The germline CDR1 and CDR2 sequences are SGHTA and FQGTGA. The V end lost 2 bases, the J end lost 5 bases, and 9 bases lay between the germline ends. The CDR3 sequence is 13 residues long. Here the sequenced sample was ileum tissue, taken 350 to 400 days after transplant. The rearrangement joins TRBV7-3 to TRBJ2-5; D unclear. The sequence came from a human patient who received an intestinal transplant, so some T cells may come from the graft donor. The CDR3 region is CASSLLPRETQYF. In DNA form, the CDR3 reads TGTGCCAGCAGCTTATTACCAAGGGAGACCCAGTACTTC.